These 20 T cell receptor beta chains came from one sample sequenced in a study of control samples from healthy donors and cancer patients. Libraries were prepared by immunoSEQ multiplex PCR; TCRdb keeps only in-frame clonotypes and omits some of them. Seen in this sample are roughly 200,000 clones; the ten most common clones hold less than 2.5%. Sequenced material: blood. The receptors were gathered from a woman aged 25 to 39 in good health.

The chain carries TRBV5-1 and TRBJ1-1; 10 positions agree with TRBD1. This CDR3 contains 16 residues. The germline CDR1 and CDR2 sequences are SGHRS and YFSETQ. Trimming cost V 4 bases and J 0 bases; bases outside gene matches: 6. CDR3 sequence: CASSGKGQGLNTEAFF. Written as DNA, the CDR3 is TGCGCCAGCAGCGGAAAGGGACAGGGGTTGAACACTGAAGCTTTCTTT.

The rearrangement joins TRBV10-2 to TRBJ1-6; D gene uncertain. Per germline, CDR1 WSHSY and CDR2 SAAADI. This CDR3 spans 14 amino acids. Trimming stripped 6 bases from V and 5 bases from J, with 11 bases between. The CDR3 DNA reads TGCGCCAGCAGAGATCTTGGCGATAATTCACCCCTCCACTTT. Translated: CASRDLGDNSPLHF.

This chain uses TRBV5-1 with TRBJ2-3; D is unclear. The germline CDR1 and CDR2 sequences are SGHRS and YFSETQ. Trimming pared 0 bases from V and 0 bases from J, leaving 5 bases between. CDR3 length: 14 residues. The CDR3 DNA reads TGCGCCAGCAGCTTGGGGGTTAGCACAGATACGCAGTATTTT. Amino acids: CASSLGVSTDTQYF.

The V and J genes are TRBV29-1 and TRBJ2-7, with D possibly matching TRBD2 (6 bases). The CDR3 covers 13 residues. V gave up 6 bases and J gave up 2 bases, with 14 bases separating them. CDR1 is SQVTM, CDR2 ANQGSEA, per germline. The CDR3 reads CSVTGTVTYEQYF. The DNA for the CDR3 is TGCAGCGTCACCGGGACTGTGACCTACGAGCAGTACTTC.

The chain is built from TRBV11-2 and TRBJ2-7, with D possibly called TRBD1 or TRBD2 (5 bases each). The V gene's germline CDR1 is SGHAT and CDR2 FQNNGV. This CDR3 is 15 amino acids long. Trimming pared 1 base from V and 0 bases from J, leaving 10 bases between. The CDR3 sequence is CASSLAGTSSYEQYF. CDR3 nucleotide sequence: TGTGCCAGCAGCTTAGCAGGGACGAGCTCCTACGAGCAGTACTTC.

The V and J genes are TRBV11-3 and TRBJ1-6; 8 nucleotides line up with TRBD1. V lost 0 bases and J lost 13; bases outside the gene matches: 2. This CDR3 spans 13 amino acids. Germline CDR1 is SGHNT and CDR2 is YENEEA. CDR3 protein: CASSLDRDRPLHF. The DNA of the CDR3 is TGTGCCAGCAGCTTAGACCGGGACAGGCCCCTCCACTTT.

The rearrangement uses TRBV11-2 and TRBJ1-6; no reliable D call. The V end was cut by 4 bases, the J end by 10 bases, with 14 bases between. CDR1 is SGHAT, CDR2 FQNNGV, per germline. The CDR3 runs to 14 residues. CDR3 coding DNA: TGTGCCAGCAGCTCCCTGACGGGGTACTCACCCCTCCACTTT. Translation gives CASSSLTGYSPLHF.

V is TRBV10-3 and J is TRBJ2-5, with D perhaps matching TRBD2 (5 bases). CDR1 and CDR2 (germline): ENHRY, SYGVKD. The CDR3 consists of 16 residues. V dropped 2 bases and J dropped 5 bases, with 18 bases sitting between them. The CDR3 DNA reads as TGTGCCATCAGTGAGGTGGGATCAACTAGTGGGGAGACCCAGTACTTC. It encodes CAISEVGSTSGETQYF.

The CDR3 DNA reads as TGTGCCAGCAGTTTGGTTTACCCCGCTTTCTTT. This encodes CASSLVYPAFF. The V and J genes are TRBV12-3 or TRBV12-4 and TRBJ1-1, with no clear D. The CDR3 loop spans 11 amino acids. The germline V and J ends were trimmed by 3 bases and 11 bases, with 10 bases remaining between them.

The gene calls are TRBV19 and TRBJ2-3, with TRBD1 as a possible D gene (5 bases). Trimming removed 9 bases from V and 1 base from J, with 17 bases in between. This CDR3 region has 15 residues. Germline V lookup: CDR1 LNHDA, CDR2 SQIVND (reference sequence). The CDR3 is CASNDSGKGTDTQYF. In nucleotides, the CDR3 is TGTGCCAGCAACGACTCAGGGAAGGGCACAGATACGCAGTATTTT.

This chain uses TRBV27 with TRBJ2-7, with a possible D match to TRBD1 (6 bases). The germline V and J ends were trimmed by 2 bases and 3 bases, with 11 bases remaining between them. CDR1 and CDR2 from the germline V gene are MNHEY and SMNVEV (reference sequence). The CDR3 is 14 residues long. CDR3 sequence (DNA): TGTGCCAGCAGTTTAGCAGGGGCGGGCTACGAGCAGTACTTC. Its translation: CASSLAGAGYEQYF.

V is TRBV2 and J is TRBJ2-7, with no clear D. The V gene's germline CDR1 is SNHLY and CDR2 FYNNEI. The V and J ends lost 4 bases and 0 bases respectively, with 7 bases between them. CDR3 length: 13 amino acids. The CDR3 is CASSGHVSYEQYF. CDR3 nucleotides: TGTGCCAGCAGTGGCCACGTCTCCTACGAGCAGTACTTC.

The chain uses TRBV12-3 or TRBV12-4 and TRBJ1-1, with D tentatively TRBD1 (5 bases). Between the trimmed V and J ends, which lost 3 bases and 7 bases, there was a span of 12 bases. This CDR3 has 13 amino acids. This CDR3 is CASSLGGRDEAFF. CDR3 nucleotides: TGTGCCAGCAGTTTGGGGGGGAGGGATGAAGCTTTCTTT.

This chain connects TRBV6-6 to TRBJ1-2, with D uncertain. The CDR3 is 13 residues long. Germline loops: CDR1 MNHNY, CDR2 SVGAGI (reference sequence). Trimming shortened V by 6 bases and J by 4 bases, and 12 bases separated the two germline ends. CDR3 nucleotide sequence: TGTGCCAGCAGGTCCGGACTCTTCTATGGCTACACCTTC. This translates into CASRSGLFYGYTF.

The genes are TRBV6-2 or TRBV6-3 and TRBJ2-7; maybe TRBD2 (6 bases). CDR3 length: 17 residues. From germline, CDR1 is MNHEY and CDR2 SVGEGT. Trimming took off 2 bases at V and 2 bases at J, with 19 bases between the two ends. The CDR3 loop is CASSYPVVAGSTYEQYF. Written as DNA, the CDR3 is TGTGCCAGCAGTTACCCAGTTGTGGCGGGGTCTACCTACGAGCAGTACTTC.

V is TRBV10-3 and J is TRBJ2-6; 10 bases match TRBD1. The ends lost 4 bases at V and 0 bases at J; junction bases unmatched: 6. CDR3 length: 18 residues. From germline, CDR1 is ENHRY and CDR2 SYGVKD. CDR3 in amino acids: CAISATGGAFSGANVLTF. In DNA form, the CDR3 reads TGTGCCATCAGTGCGACAGGGGGCGCGTTCTCTGGGGCCAACGTCCTGACTTTC.

The chain couples TRBV11-1 to TRBJ2-5; no reliable D call. CDR3 size: 13 residues. Per the germline V gene, CDR1 is SGHAT and CDR2 is FQDESV (reference sequence). The V and J ends lost 4 bases and 5 bases respectively, with 11 bases between them. In DNA form, the CDR3 reads TGTGCCAGCAGCTCAGACCTGACGGAGACCCAGTACTTC. Residues: CASSSDLTETQYF.

This rearrangement joins TRBV11-2 to TRBJ1-4, with TRBD1 matching over 8 bases. With 6 bases clipped from V and 8 bases from J, the junction kept 8 bases outside the gene matches. This CDR3 contains 14 residues. Germline CDR1 is SGHAT and CDR2 is FQNNGV. CDR3 in amino acids: CASSFDRGGEKLFF. In DNA form, the CDR3 reads TGTGCCAGCAGTTTCGACAGGGGAGGCGAAAAACTGTTTTTT.

The chain is built from TRBV7-2 and TRBJ2-1, with a tentative D call TRBD2 (6 bases). The CDR3 extends over 15 amino acids. Germline CDR1 and CDR2: SGHTA and FQGNSA. The V gene lost 1 base and the J gene lost 10 bases, with 17 bases spanning the gap. The CDR3 DNA sequence: TGTGCCAGCAGCTTAGTGGCGGGGATAGGCGAGGAGCAGTTCTTC. It yields the protein CASSLVAGIGEEQFF. Complete variable domain (other parts from reference TRBV7-2 and TRBJ2-1): GAGVSQSPSNKVTEKGKDVELRCDPISGHTALYWYRQSLGQGLEFLIYFQGNSAPDKSGLPSDRFSAERTGGSVSTLTIQRTQQEDSAVYLCASSLVAGIGEEQFFGPGTRLTVL.

The chain combines TRBV9 with TRBJ1-3, with unresolved D. Germline CDR1 SGDLS, CDR2 YYNGEE. V lost 0 bases, J lost 0 bases, and 4 bases lay in between. The CDR3 contains 14 residues. This CDR3 reads CASSVEGSGNTIYF. The CDR3 coding sequence is TGTGCCAGCAGCGTAGAAGGCTCTGGAAACACCATATATTTT.